This T cell receptor beta chain was identified in a study of T cells in localized non-small cell lung cancer. Libraries were prepared by immunoSEQ multiplex PCR; TCRdb keeps only in-frame clonotypes and omits some of them. The data show tens of thousands of clones, with around nine tenths seen just once and 3.5% to 4% held by the top ten. About this clone: A read error may account for a junction end that differs from germline.

The CDR3 is 15 residues long. Looked up from germline, CDR1 is SGHNT and CDR2 is YYREEE (reference sequence). This sequence was found in a man aged 18-55 years with stage I lung adenocarcinoma. This chain uses TRBV5-4 with TRBJ2-2; 7 bases are a match to TRBD2. The sample in question was peripheral blood, obtained before any cancer treatment. The chain's CDR3 is CARSLLGGIFQELFF. The CDR3, as DNA: TGTGCCAGAAGCTTGTTGGGGGGGATCTTCCAGGAGCTGTTTTTT.